Sequencing of this T cell receptor (beta chain) was carried out in a study of blood T cell repertoires in COVID-19 (TCRdb year 2020). About the full investigation: Samples from collaborators originated in the United States, Italy and Spain and spanned both the acute and convalescent phases of COVID-19. The repertoires were released in a freely available public database meant as a resource for research on the immune response to SARS-CoV-2. The prospective study material was composed of cDNA or gDNA derived from T cells, B-cell-depleted T cells, or PBMCs. Samples were obtained from the ongoing ImmuneRACE study (first 160 participants) and from roughly 1,300 subjects provided by 6 global collaborators. A de-identified subject ID, COVID-19 status, age in years and sex were almost always included in the sample metadata. Deeply sampled blood TCRbeta repertoires from subjects exposed to, actively infected with, or recovered from COVID-19 were included in the dataset. Where available, HLA class I and class II types were taken from metadata supplied by the sample provider and were not determined by assay-based typing.

The paper's findings and limits, for the study overall: The quantity of clinical and demographic metadata differed by source and by participant and was supplied without curation.

Whole blood was collected in K2EDTA tubes by collaborating institutions according to the institutions' own protocols. For TCRbeta analysis, collaborators shipped samples in one of three forms: frozen whole blood, isolated PBMCs, or DNA extracted from either of those sample types. From the germline V gene, CDR1 is SGDLS and CDR2 is YYNGEE. The CDR3 has 15 amino acids, counting the end cysteine and phenylalanine. Here the CDR3 DNA is all that survives: 45 bases in frame from base 1. V is clipped by 3 bases and J by 7 bases, and the sequence between their germline boundaries is 14 bases long. TCRbeta CDR3 regions were amplified from genomic DNA using the immunoSEQ Assay, a bias-controlled multiplex PCR. The authors processed their data as follows. Nucleated cell counts per sample were estimated from amplification of reference gene primers within the assay. To quantify the absolute abundance of each unique TCRbeta CDR3 rearrangement, sequence reads were collapsed and filtered. Productive Simpson clonality was computed per sample as the square root of Simpson's diversity index over productive rearrangements. As stored in TCRdb, this immuneACCESS dataset retains in-frame rearrangements with V and J assigned. A fraction of the clones does not appear; measured against another copy, unresolved V genes explain less than half of the discrepancy, and the remainder lacks a known reason. Clone size and the V and J calls come from that table; the DNA yielded D and trimming. The sample yields about 110,000 clones; about 87% were counted once. The top ten clones comprise about 1.1% of the sample.

A remark on this clone: Its antigen is still unknown. No much larger clone is present one base from it, and per-base qualities are unavailable.

The sequence joins TRBV9 to TRBJ1-6; no D gene is confidently identified. This receptor was taken from a human donor in a cohort sampled during active COVID-19. The sample consisted of peripheral blood. The DNA sequence is TGTGCCAGCAGCGAAACGGGATCCGACAATTCACCCCTCCACTTT. Its translation is CASSETGSDNSPLHF.